This T cell receptor (beta chain) was obtained from a study of tissue T cells after allogeneic stem cell transplantation. Germline V gene data show CDR1 as SGHDT and CDR2 as FRDEAV. The CDR3 consists of 14 residues. J gave up 7 bases and V 3 bases, and 5 bases lay outside the gene matches. A few counts support this clone. Here the gene names and germline are mouse. The read halts 1 residue ahead of the CDR3 end, with the missing end drawn from the germline J gene. Described time point: mouse harvest day 7 after allogeneic transplant. Tail vein injection delivered 10^7 T-cell-depleted bone marrow cells and 10^6 splenic CD5+ T cells. Sequencing of TCRbeta CDR3 at survey depth gave sequences and template counts. Clones were sequenced by immunoSEQ multiplex PCR, and TCRdb holds only the in-frame ones, with some missing. Of about 11,000 clones listed, around two fifths were seen once; the top ten hold about 1.9%.

The source is a female BALB/c mouse given C57BL/6 T cells with graft-versus-host disease after an allogeneic hematopoietic cell transplant. This chain links TRBV14 with TRBJ2-1; 9 bases line up with TRBD1. Input material: skin. The DNA read from the CDR3 is TGTGCCAGCAGTTCCACAGGGGGCTGGGCTGAGCAGTTC. Its protein product is CASSSTGGWAEQF. The whole CDR3 sequence is CASSSTGGWAEQFF.